The clone carrying this TCR beta chain was detected ten times or more. Reverse transcription of extracted RNA yielded cDNA, which provided the sequencing template. The data were produced by immunoSEQ multiplex PCR, yet TCRdb's version contains in-frame clones alone and is incomplete. Counted here are approximately 180,000 clones, around 63% occurring once; the ten biggest clones make up 1.5% to 2%. The data were obtained in a study of CD8+ T cells in alopecia areata. For the study at large: Treated patients swallowed 5 to 10 mg of oral tofacitinib twice daily.

V dropped 6 bases and J dropped 2; count of bases not matched to a gene: 3. The CDR3 contains 14 residues. Germline CDR1 is LNHDA and CDR2 is SQIVND (reference sequence). Alopecia areata patients provided lesional scalp punch biopsies and peripheral blood, both collected for the study. This clonotype was obtained from a human donor with alopecia areata. The chain has TRBV19 and TRBJ1-5; the match to TRBD1 covers 8 bases. The sequenced sample was CD4+ T cells sorted from blood, obtained at week 0. CDR3 sequence reads: CASSPGQGNQPQHF. The CDR3 bases are TGTGCCAGTAGCCCGGGACAGGGCAATCAGCCCCAGCATTTT.